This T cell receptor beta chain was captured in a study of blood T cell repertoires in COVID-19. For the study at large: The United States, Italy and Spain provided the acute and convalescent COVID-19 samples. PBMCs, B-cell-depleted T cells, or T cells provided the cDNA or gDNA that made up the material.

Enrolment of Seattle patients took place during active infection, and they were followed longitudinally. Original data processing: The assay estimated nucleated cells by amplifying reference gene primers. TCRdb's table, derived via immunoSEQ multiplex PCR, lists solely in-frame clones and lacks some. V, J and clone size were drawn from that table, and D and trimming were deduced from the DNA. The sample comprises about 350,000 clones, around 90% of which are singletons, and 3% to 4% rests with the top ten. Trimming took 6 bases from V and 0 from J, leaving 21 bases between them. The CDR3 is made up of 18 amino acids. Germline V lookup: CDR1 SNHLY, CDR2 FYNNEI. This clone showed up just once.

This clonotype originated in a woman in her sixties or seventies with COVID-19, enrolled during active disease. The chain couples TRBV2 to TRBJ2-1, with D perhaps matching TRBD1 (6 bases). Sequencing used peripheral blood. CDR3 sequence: CASSPLTSGVSSYNEQFF. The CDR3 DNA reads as TGTGCCAGCAGCCCGCTTACCTCAGGGGTCAGCTCCTACAATGAGCAGTTCTTC. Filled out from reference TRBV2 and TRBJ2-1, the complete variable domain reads EPEVTQTPSHQVTQMGQEVILRCVPISNHLYFYWYRQILGQKVEFLVSFYNNEISEKSEIFDDQFSVERPDGSNFTLKIRSTKLEDSAMYFCASSPLTSGVSSYNEQFFGPGTRLTVL.